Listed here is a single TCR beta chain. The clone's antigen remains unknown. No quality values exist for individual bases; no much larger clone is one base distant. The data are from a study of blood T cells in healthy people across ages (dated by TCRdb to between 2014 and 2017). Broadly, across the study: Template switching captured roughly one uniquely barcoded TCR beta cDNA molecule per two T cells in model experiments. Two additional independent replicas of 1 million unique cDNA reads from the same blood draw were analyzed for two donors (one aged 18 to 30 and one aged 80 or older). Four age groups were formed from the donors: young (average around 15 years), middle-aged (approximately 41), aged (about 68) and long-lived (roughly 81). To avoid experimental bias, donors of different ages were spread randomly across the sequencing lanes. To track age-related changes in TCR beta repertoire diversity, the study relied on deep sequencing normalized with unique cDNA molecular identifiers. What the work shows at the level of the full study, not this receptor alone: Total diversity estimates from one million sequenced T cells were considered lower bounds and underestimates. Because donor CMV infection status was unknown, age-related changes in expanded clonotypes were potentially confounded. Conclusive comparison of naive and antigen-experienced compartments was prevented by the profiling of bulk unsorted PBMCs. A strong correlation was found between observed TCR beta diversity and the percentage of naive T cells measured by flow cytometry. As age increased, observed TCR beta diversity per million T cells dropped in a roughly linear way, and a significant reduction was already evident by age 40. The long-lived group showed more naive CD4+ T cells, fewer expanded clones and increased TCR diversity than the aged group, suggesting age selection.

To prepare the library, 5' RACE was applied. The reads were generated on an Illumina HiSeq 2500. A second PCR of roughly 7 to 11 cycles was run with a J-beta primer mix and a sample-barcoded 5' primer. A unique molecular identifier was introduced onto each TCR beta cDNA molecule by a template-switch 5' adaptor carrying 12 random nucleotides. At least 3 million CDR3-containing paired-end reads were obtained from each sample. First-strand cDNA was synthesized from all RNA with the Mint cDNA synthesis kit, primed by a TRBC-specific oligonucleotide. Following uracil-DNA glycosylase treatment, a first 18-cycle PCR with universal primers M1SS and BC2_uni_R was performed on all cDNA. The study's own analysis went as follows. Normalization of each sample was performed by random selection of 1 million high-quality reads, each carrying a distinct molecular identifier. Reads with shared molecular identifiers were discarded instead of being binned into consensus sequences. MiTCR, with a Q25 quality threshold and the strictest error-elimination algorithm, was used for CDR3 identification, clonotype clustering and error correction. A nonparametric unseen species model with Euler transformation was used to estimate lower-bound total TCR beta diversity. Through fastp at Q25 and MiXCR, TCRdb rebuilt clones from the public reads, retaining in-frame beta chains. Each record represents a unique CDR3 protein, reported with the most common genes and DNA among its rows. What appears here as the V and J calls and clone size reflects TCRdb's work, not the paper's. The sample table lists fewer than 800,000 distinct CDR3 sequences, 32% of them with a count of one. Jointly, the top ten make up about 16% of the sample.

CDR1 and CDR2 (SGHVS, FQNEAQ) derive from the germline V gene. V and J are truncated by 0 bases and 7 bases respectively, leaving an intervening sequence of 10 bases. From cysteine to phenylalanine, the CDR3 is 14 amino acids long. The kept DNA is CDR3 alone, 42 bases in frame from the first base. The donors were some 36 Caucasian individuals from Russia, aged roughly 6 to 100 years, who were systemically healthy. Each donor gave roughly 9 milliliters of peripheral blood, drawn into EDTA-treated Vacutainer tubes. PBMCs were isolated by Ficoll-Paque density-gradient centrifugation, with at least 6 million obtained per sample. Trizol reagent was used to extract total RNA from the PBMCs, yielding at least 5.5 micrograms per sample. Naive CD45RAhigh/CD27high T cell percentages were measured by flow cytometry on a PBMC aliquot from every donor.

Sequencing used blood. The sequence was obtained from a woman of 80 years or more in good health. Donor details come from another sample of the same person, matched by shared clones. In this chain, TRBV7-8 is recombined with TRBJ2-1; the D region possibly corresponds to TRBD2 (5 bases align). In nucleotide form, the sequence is TGTGCCAGCAGCTTAGCGCGAGGGTTTAATGAGCAGTTCTTC. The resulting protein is CASSLARGFNEQFF.